Below, one T cell receptor beta chain is given with its context. What it binds is unknown. MiXCR, applied by TCRdb to the 5' RACE reads, yields one record per CDR3 protein. The sample includes 1.5 million to 2 million distinct CDR3 sequences, around 33% seen only once; the top ten take about 0.27%. The data belong to a study of identical twins. Study-wide results and caveats: Memory repertoires showed no such pattern, whereas abundant cord blood beta clonotypes carried fewer insertions.

Germline V lookup: CDR1 LGHDT, CDR2 YNNKEL (reference sequence). The CDR3 sequence is 12 residues long. Only healthy Caucasians were enrolled as donors. Sequenced: cord blood. The V and J genes are TRBV3-1 and TRBJ2-5; D gene uncertain. The J call may be in error: the DNA end matches TRBJ2-7 better. This sequence was found in a newborn girl in good health. In DNA, the CDR3 is TGTGCCAGCAGCCAACTTGATCACGAGCAGTACTTC. Protein product: CASSQLDHEQYF.